This TCR beta chain is drawn from a study of blood T cell repertoires in COVID-19. Study as a whole: Both acute and convalescent COVID-19 samples were obtained from the United States, Italy and Spain. The analysed material was cDNA or gDNA that came from T cells, B-cell-depleted T cells, or PBMCs.

This CDR3 contains 19 residues. Participants were aged 18 to 89 years, lived in 20 to 25 US areas, and enrolled virtually. Original handling: Estimates of nucleated cell counts were drawn from the amplification of reference gene primers. Data came from immunoSEQ multiplex PCR; TCRdb stores just in-frame clones and leaves some out. That table furnishes V, J and clone size, whereas the DNA furnished D and trimming. Altogether about 500,000 clones are present, about 90% being singletons, with the ten largest covering 0.7%. The gene calls are TRBV21-1 and TRBJ1-5; TRBD1 is taken as the D call from the table, unchecked against the DNA. TRBV21-1 is a recognized pseudogene. This receptor was taken from a woman between 18 and 29 years old who had recovered from COVID-19. Source material: PBMCs or T cells enriched from blood (not recorded which). The CDR3: CASSPPRGPGTGGNQPQHF. CDR3 DNA: TGTGCCAGCAGCCCTCCCCGGGGCCCCGGGACAGGGGGCAATCAGCCCCAGCATTTT.